Following are 30 T cell receptor beta chains from one sample sequenced in a study of blood T cell repertoires in COVID-19. TCRdb's copy holds only in-frame clones and misses some; the assay was immunoSEQ multiplex PCR. The sample has about 57,000 clones; roughly 85% are singletons. What was sequenced was peripheral blood. All receptors derive from a human donor in a cohort sampled during active COVID-19.

This rearrangement joins TRBV5-1 to TRBJ1-2; D is possibly TRBD1 (5 bases). V was shortened by 4 bases and J by 4 bases, with 20 bases between the two germline ends. The CDR3 consists of 16 residues. Germline V CDR1 and CDR2: SGHRS, YFSETQ. The CDR3 spells CASSLFRAAGGYGYTF. The CDR3 nucleotides are TGCGCCAGCAGCCTCTTCCGGGCGGCGGGGGGCTATGGCTACACCTTC.

This rearrangement joins TRBV5-5 to TRBJ2-5; 8 nucleotides line up with TRBD1. The CDR3 extends over 14 amino acids. Germline lookup yields CDR1 SGHKS and CDR2 YYEKEE (reference sequence). Trimming cost V 3 bases and J 9 bases; bases outside gene matches: 10. CDR3 DNA sequence: TGTGCCAGCAGCTCCCCCCGGACAGGGATGTCCCAGTACTTC. Translating it yields CASSSPRTGMSQYF.

The chain is built from TRBV19 and TRBJ2-5; D might be TRBD1 (6 bases). This CDR3 comprises 14 residues. CDR1 and CDR2 (germline): LNHDA, SQIVND (reference sequence). V was cut by 4 bases and J by 4 bases, with 13 bases left in between. The CDR3 reads CASSTTGQGETQYF. The CDR3 DNA is TGTGCCAGTAGTACGACAGGTCAGGGAGAGACCCAGTACTTC. Filled out from reference TRBV19 and TRBJ2-5, the complete variable domain reads DGGITQSPKYLFRKEGQNVTLSCEQNLNHDAMYWYRQDPGQGLRLIYYSQIVNDFQKGDIAEGYSVSREKKESFPLTVTSAQKNPTAFYLCASSTTGQGETQYFGPGTRLLVL.

Only a few counts were recorded for this clone. V and J are TRBV18 and TRBJ1-3, with 7 bases identical to TRBD1. Germline V lookup: CDR1 KGHSH, CDR2 LQKENI. With 3 bases clipped from V and 3 bases from J, the junction kept 14 bases outside the gene matches. The CDR3 consists of 18 residues. CDR3 DNA sequence: TGTGCCAGCTCACCCGCCATTCAGACAGGGCTCTTTGGAAACACCATATATTTT. Protein: CASSPAIQTGLFGNTIYF. Supplemented by reference TRBV18 and TRBJ1-3, the full variable domain reads NAGVMQNPRHLVRRRGQEARLRCSPMKGHSHVYWYRQLPEEGLKFMVYLQKENIIDESGMPKERFSAEFPKEGPSILRIQQVVRGDSAAYFCASSPAIQTGLFGNTIYFGEGSWLTVV.

The V gene is TRBV10-3, the J gene TRBJ1-1, with 10 bases lining up with TRBD1. Unmatched junction bases numbered 8, after V lost 2 bases and J lost 8 bases. Germline V gene data show CDR1 as ENHRY and CDR2 as SYGVKD. This CDR3 has 15 amino acids. The CDR3 nucleotides read TGTGCCATCAGTGAGCCCGACAGGGGGCTCAAAGAAGCTTTCTTT. Translation: CAISEPDRGLKEAFF.

The chain has TRBV7-9 and TRBJ2-3; 8 positions agree with TRBD1. After removal of 1 base from V and 2 bases from J, the junction contained 11 bases not matched to a gene. From germline, CDR1 is SEHNR and CDR2 FQNEAQ (reference sequence). The CDR3 has 18 residues. The chain's CDR3 is CASSLVAVGTGNTDTQYF. The CDR3 DNA reads as TGTGCCAGCAGCTTAGTGGCAGTTGGGACAGGAAACACAGATACGCAGTATTTT.

The rearrangement links TRBV5-1 to TRBJ2-2, with D perhaps TRBD1 (5 bases). The V gene lost 7 bases and the J gene lost 5 bases, with 18 bases spanning the gap. This CDR3 has 15 amino acids. Germline V CDR1 and CDR2: SGHRS, YFSETQ. The DNA for the CDR3 is TGCGCCAGCTTACGTGACAGCCCGGAGACCGGGGAGCTGTTTTTT. It yields the protein CASLRDSPETGELFF.

With respect to this clone: Other nucleotide sequences in the sample specify the same CDR3. The chain recombines TRBV2 with TRBJ1-5, with D perhaps TRBD1 (6 bases). V was pared by 0 bases and J by 9 bases, with 15 bases between. The CDR3 consists of 15 residues. Germline lookup yields CDR1 SNHLY and CDR2 FYNNEI. The DNA for the CDR3 is TGTGCCAGCAGTGAAGCGGGGGGGGCGGGGTGGCCCCAGCATTTT. Encoded protein: CASSEAGGAGWPQHF. The whole variable domain, remainder taken from reference TRBV2 and TRBJ1-5, is EPEVTQTPSHQVTQMGQEVILRCVPISNHLYFYWYRQILGQKVEFLVSFYNNEISEKSEIFDDQFSVERPDGSNFTLKIRSTKLEDSAMYFCASSEAGGAGWPQHFGDGTRLSIL.

The rearrangement links TRBV28 to TRBJ1-2, with 7 bases matching TRBD1. The CDR3 is 15 amino acids. Trimming took 5 bases from V and 1 from J; bases not matched to a gene: 7. Germline V gene sequence: CDR1 MDHEN, CDR2 SYDVKM. The CDR3 DNA reads TGTGCCAGCAGTCCGCGTGGGACAGTTAACTATGGCTACACCTTC. This sequence encodes CASSPRGTVNYGYTF.

The J gene is TRBJ1-1, the V gene TRBV30; D is undetermined. The CDR3 has 13 amino acids. Germline values: CDR1 GTSNPN, CDR2 SVGIG (reference sequence). Trimming removed 4 bases at V and 4 bases at J, with 13 bases between. CDR3 coding DNA: TGTGCCTGGAACACTAATATTGGCACTGAAGCTTTCTTT. Translating gives CAWNTNIGTEAFF.

In its sample, this clone was seen a few times. This sequence joins TRBV7-3 and TRBJ2-1, with a possible D match to TRBD2 (6 bases). The CDR3 has 14 amino acids. V was cut by 4 bases and J by 6 bases, with 13 bases left in between. Germline V gives CDR1 SGHTA, CDR2 FQGTGA. The CDR3 protein is CASSSYGGPNEQFF. Here the CDR3 DNA reads TGTGCCAGCAGCTCGTACGGAGGGCCCAATGAGCAGTTCTTC.

This chain links TRBV5-1 with TRBJ2-7; 8 positions agree with TRBD2. Unmatched junction bases numbered 14, after V lost 1 base and J lost 2 bases. Looked up from germline, CDR1 is SGHRS and CDR2 is YFSETQ. CDR3 length equals 18 residues. CDR3 protein: CASSLMYSGGRNPYEQYF. The CDR3 region has the DNA TGCGCCAGCAGCTTGATGTACAGCGGCGGGAGGAACCCCTACGAGCAGTACTTC.

The rearrangement joins TRBV7-9 to TRBJ2-6, with D maybe TRBD1 (6 bases). Germline V lookup: CDR1 SEHNR, CDR2 FQNEAQ (reference sequence). The length of the CDR3 is 17 residues. V was pared by 3 bases and J by 1 base, with 13 bases between. The CDR3 reads CASSFSGVGSGANVLTF. The CDR3, as DNA: TGTGCCAGCAGCTTCTCAGGGGTGGGTTCTGGGGCCAACGTCCTGACTTTC. The variable domain in full, with the rest retrieved from reference TRBV7-9 and TRBJ2-6, is DTGVSQNPRHKITKRGQNVTFRCDPISEHNRLYWYRQTLGQGPEFLTYFQNEAQLEKSRLLSDRFSAERPKGSFSTLEIQRTEQGDSAMYLCASSFSGVGSGANVLTFGAGSRLTVL.

This chain connects TRBV29-1 to TRBJ2-6; D possibly corresponds to TRBD1 (5 bases). V lost 5 bases and J 4 bases, leaving 12 bases between the germline ends. CDR3 length: 14 amino acids. The germline CDR1 and CDR2 sequences are SQVTM and ANQGSEA. The CDR3 spells CSVLRTTGANVLTF. The CDR3 coding sequence is TGCAGCGTTCTGAGGACAACGGGGGCCAACGTCCTGACTTTC.

The chain combines TRBV16 with TRBJ2-1, with TRBD1 as a possible D gene (5 bases). Trimming shortened V by 3 bases and J by 2 bases, and 5 bases separated the two germline ends. Germline CDR1 KGHSY, CDR2 FQNENV. CDR3 size: 13 residues. The CDR3 loop reads CASSQTAYNEQFF. Written as DNA, the CDR3 is TGTGCCAGCAGCCAGACAGCCTACAATGAGCAGTTCTTC. The full variable domain, completed using reference TRBV16 and TRBJ2-1, is GEEVAQTPKHLVRGEGQKAKLYCAPIKGHSYVFWYQQVLKNEFKFLISFQNENVFDETGMPKERFSAKCLPNSPCSLEIQATKLEDSAVYFCASSQTAYNEQFFGPGTRLTVL.

V gene TRBV28 combines with J gene TRBJ2-1, with 7 bases aligning to TRBD2. Per the germline V gene, CDR1 is MDHEN and CDR2 is SYDVKM. Losses at the gene ends were 7 bases for V and 8 bases for J; bases not matched to a gene: 8. The CDR3 runs to 13 residues. The CDR3 DNA reads TGTGCCAGCACCATTTGGGGGAGGGATGAGCAGTTCTTC. Its translation is CASTIWGRDEQFF.

This sequence joins TRBV9 and TRBJ2-1, with TRBD2 as a possible D gene (5 bases). Germline loops: CDR1 SGDLS, CDR2 YYNGEE. This CDR3 contains 14 residues. The V end lost 0 bases, the J end lost 9 bases, and 13 bases lay between the germline ends. CDR3: CASSVARGWVEQFF. The DNA of the CDR3 is TGTGCCAGCAGCGTAGCTCGGGGTTGGGTTGAGCAGTTCTTC.

The chain has TRBV11-2 and TRBJ1-1; tentative D call: TRBD1 (6 bases). V lost 4 bases and J 4 bases, leaving 16 bases between the germline ends. The CDR3 consists of 15 residues. Germline assignment: CDR1 SGHAT and CDR2 FQNNGV. CDR3 nucleotide sequence: TGTGCCAGCAGCTCTTCCCCAGGGGTGGTCACTGAAGCTTTCTTT. Translated, it gives CASSSSPGVVTEAFF.

This rearrangement joins TRBV29-1 to TRBJ1-5; D call uncertain. Germline lookup yields CDR1 SQVTM and CDR2 ANQGSEA. V was shortened by 4 bases and J by 3 bases, with 7 bases between the two germline ends. The CDR3 has 12 amino acids. CDR3 sequence reads: CSVGASNQPQHF. The CDR3 DNA sequence: TGCAGCGTTGGGGCCTCCAATCAGCCCCAGCATTTT.

This clone was counted a few times. This rearrangement joins TRBV9 to TRBJ2-1; TRBD2 aligns across 8 bases. Germline-derived CDR1 and CDR2 are SGDLS and YYNGEE. The CDR3 is 14 amino acids. Trimming cost V 0 bases and J 7 bases; bases outside gene matches: 3. CDR3 sequence reads: CASSVAGGWNEQFF. Written as DNA, the CDR3 is TGTGCCAGCAGCGTAGCGGGGGGGTGGAATGAGCAGTTCTTC. Together with reference TRBV9 and TRBJ2-1, the CDR3 gives the full variable domain: DSGVTQTPKHLITATGQRVTLRCSPRSGDLSVYWYQQSLDQGLQFLIQYYNGEERAKGNILERFSAQQFPDLHSELNLSSLELGDSALYFCASSVAGGWNEQFFGPGTRLTVL.

The chain employs TRBV28 and TRBJ1-1; weak D call: TRBD1 (5 bases). Germline CDR1 MDHEN, CDR2 SYDVKM. The CDR3 runs 14 residues. V was shortened by 2 bases and J by 8 bases, with 15 bases between the two germline ends. Written as DNA, the CDR3 is TGTGCCAGCAGTTTAATTGAGGCGGGGCGGGAAGCTTTCTTT. This encodes CASSLIEAGREAFF.

The rearrangement links TRBV18 to TRBJ2-2, with D perhaps matching TRBD2 (5 bases). This CDR3 has 16 amino acids. Trimming cost V 2 bases and J 3 bases, with 13 bases left between them. CDR1 KGHSH and CDR2 LQKENI come from the germline V gene. CDR3 in amino acids: CASSPGGRRDTGELFF. The CDR3 DNA follows: TGTGCCAGCTCACCAGGAGGACGGCGGGACACCGGGGAGCTGTTTTTT.

The chain couples TRBV6-1 to TRBJ2-7, with 12 bases lining up with TRBD1. The CDR3 consists of 15 residues. Germline lookup yields CDR1 MNHNS and CDR2 SASEGT. V lost 2 bases and J lost 6; bases outside the gene matches: 5. CDR3 nucleotide sequence: TGTGCCAGCAGTGAAATGGGGGACAGGGGGCGCGAGCAGTACTTC. It is translated as CASSEMGDRGREQYF.

A few counts support this clone. The chain uses TRBV4-1 and TRBJ2-7, with unresolved D. This CDR3 region has 16 residues. V lost 0 bases and J lost 1, with 13 bases in between. Germline V gene data show CDR1 as MGHRA and CDR2 as YSYEKL. In nucleotides, the CDR3 is TGCGCCAGCAGCCAAGATTTCCCCGGTGGTTCCTACGAGCAGTACTTC. It yields the protein CASSQDFPGGSYEQYF.

In its sample, this clone was seen once. The chain combines TRBV12-3 or TRBV12-4 with TRBJ2-7; a weak D match, TRBD2 (5 bases). Trimming left V 3 bases short and J 7 bases short, with 7 bases between. This CDR3 spans 11 amino acids. In DNA form, the CDR3 reads TGTGCCAGCAGTTTGAGGGAGGAGCAGTACTTC. Protein sequence: CASSLREEQYF.

This sequence joins TRBV15 and TRBJ2-2; tentatively, D is TRBD2 (6 bases). Germline CDR1 reads LNHNV; CDR2 reads YYDKDF (reference sequence). Trimming left V 11 bases short and J 8 bases short, with 21 bases between. The CDR3 loop spans 14 amino acids. CDR3: CAVSGTLPAGELFF. The CDR3 nucleotides are TGTGCCGTATCCGGGACTCTACCCGCGGGGGAGCTGTTTTTT.

In this sample, this clone turned up a few times. The chain carries TRBV11-2 and TRBJ2-3; possibly TRBD2 for D (6 bases). V was trimmed by 5 bases and J by 6 bases, leaving 12 bases between them. This CDR3 contains 13 residues. Looked up from germline, CDR1 is SGHAT and CDR2 is FQNNGV. The CDR3 bases are TGTGCCAGCAGCAAGGGCGGGGTTGATACGCAGTATTTT. This sequence encodes CASSKGGVDTQYF.

The V and J genes are TRBV27 and TRBJ2-1, with D unresolved. The length of the CDR3 is 18 residues. The germline V gene has CDR1 MNHEY and CDR2 SMNVEV (reference sequence). The germline V and J ends were trimmed by 2 bases and 0 bases, with 17 bases remaining between them. CDR3 nucleotides: TGTGCCAGCAGTTTACGGTGGTTTAAAGCGAGCTCCTACAATGAGCAGTTCTTC. Translated: CASSLRWFKASSYNEQFF.

The chain joins TRBV13 to TRBJ2-5; 9 bases fit TRBD2. Trimming removed 5 bases from V and 2 bases from J; junction bases left unmatched: 9. CDR1 and CDR2 (germline): PRHDT, FYEKMQ (reference sequence). The CDR3 length is 16 residues. In DNA form, the CDR3 reads TGTGCCAGCAGCAAATACCTAGCGGGGCATCAAGAGACCCAGTACTTC. This sequence encodes CASSKYLAGHQETQYF.

This chain joins TRBV4-2 and TRBJ2-7; D possibly corresponds to TRBD1 (6 bases). The CDR3 runs to 15 residues. Germline V gene lookup returns CDR1 LGHNA and CDR2 YNFKEQ. Trimming pared 1 base from V and 0 bases from J, leaving 10 bases between. The DNA for the CDR3 is TGTGCCAGCAGCCAAGGGCAGGGGAACTCCTACGAGCAGTACTTC. It translates to CASSQGQGNSYEQYF.